This TCR beta chain is drawn from a study of shared clonotypes between healthy human individuals. The protocol was immunoSEQ multiplex PCR, while the TCRdb copy is restricted to in-frame clones and leaves out a portion. The sample has 760,000 or so clones; 95% to 97% are singletons. CD45RO-negative, CCR7-positively selected cells formed the naive CD8 fraction, excluding terminally differentiated effector memory CD45RA+ cells. Adults of Caucasian background living in Nashville, Tennessee made up all donors. The trim removed 1 base at V and 2 bases at J, leaving 10 bases unmatched. The CDR3 covers 17 residues. Germline V gene data show CDR1 as MGHRA and CDR2 as YSYEKL.

What was sequenced was naive CD8+ T cells sorted from blood. This TCR came from a man under 40 in good health. J is TRBJ2-7 and V is TRBV4-1, with 8 bases matching TRBD2. The chain's CDR3 is CASSQGITGRETYEQYF. The CDR3 DNA is TGCGCCAGCAGCCAAGGGATTACCGGGAGGGAAACCTACGAGCAGTACTTC.